This T cell receptor beta chain was obtained from a study of shared clonotypes between healthy human individuals. The V and J ends lost 1 base and 9 bases respectively, with 16 bases between them. The CDR3 is made up of 14 amino acids. Looked up from germline, CDR1 is PRHDT and CDR2 is FYEKMQ (reference sequence). Around 90 million PBMCs served as the genomic DNA source for unsorted samples. Every subset had its genomic DNA shared out evenly among several immunoSEQ plates. TCRdb's copy holds only in-frame clones and misses some; the assay was immunoSEQ multiplex PCR. The sample has some 510,000 clones, about four fifths seen once.

Source material: PBMCs. The TCR originated in a woman in her forties in good health. Some clones in this sample may be carry-over from other donors' samples. The rearrangement uses TRBV13 and TRBJ2-7; no clear D. For the CDR3, the DNA is TGTGCCAGCAGCTTAGCGTCAGCCCCTCGGGTGCAGTACTTC. Translation gives CASSLASAPRVQYF. Based on the CDR3 plus reference TRBV13 and TRBJ2-7, the full variable domain is AAGVIQSPRHLIKEKRETATLKCYPIPRHDTVYWYQQGPGQDPQFLISFYEKMQSDKGSIPDRFSAQQFSDYHSELNMSSLELGDSALYFCASSLASAPRVQYFGPGTRLTVT.